Detailed here is one T cell receptor (beta chain). The V gene end was trimmed by 5 bases and the J gene end by 5 bases; junction bases not matched to a gene: 2. Per germline, CDR1 SQVTM and CDR2 ANQGSEA. The CDR3 contains 12 residues. This record comes from a study of low-dose radiotherapy and immunotherapy resistance in tumors. Across the whole study: Each fraction for Cohort 1 was 0.5 Gy, given every 2 weeks, and the total came to 6.5 Gy. Intravenous ipilimumab 1 mg/kg every six weeks was given with nivolumab 240 mg every two weeks.

Donors received nivolumab, ipilimumab, aspirin, low-dose cyclophosphamide and low-dose radiotherapy. TRAV- and TRBV-specific primers, spanning alpha and beta chains, primed first-strand cDNA. The authors amplified TCRs for around 20 PCR cycles with a constant-region primer and a V-primer adapter. Using its own MiXCR run on the reads, TCRdb lists one record per CDR3 protein. The sample shows around 7,100 distinct CDR3 sequences, around 50% of them seen only once. This chain connects TRBV29-1 to TRBJ2-2, with 7 bases identical to TRBD1. This receptor was taken from a human donor with advanced metastatic prostate, ovarian, gallbladder or colorectal cancer (not recorded which). This table probably holds off-target reads from a library built for another chain. The CDR3 loop is CSVPQGTGELFF. The DNA for the CDR3 is TGCAGCGTTCCACAGGGGACCGGGGAGCTGTTTTTT.